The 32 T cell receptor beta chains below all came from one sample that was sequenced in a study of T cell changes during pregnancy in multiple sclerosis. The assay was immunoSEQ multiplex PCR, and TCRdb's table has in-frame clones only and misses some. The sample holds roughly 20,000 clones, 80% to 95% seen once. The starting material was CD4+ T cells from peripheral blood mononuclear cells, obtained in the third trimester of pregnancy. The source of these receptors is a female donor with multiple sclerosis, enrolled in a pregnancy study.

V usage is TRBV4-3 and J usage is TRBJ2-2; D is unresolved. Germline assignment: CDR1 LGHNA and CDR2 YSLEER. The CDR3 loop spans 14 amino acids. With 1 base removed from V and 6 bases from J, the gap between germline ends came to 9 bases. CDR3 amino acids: CASSQGPRSGELFF. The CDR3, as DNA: TGCGCCAGCAGCCAAGGTCCGAGATCCGGGGAGCTGTTTTTT.

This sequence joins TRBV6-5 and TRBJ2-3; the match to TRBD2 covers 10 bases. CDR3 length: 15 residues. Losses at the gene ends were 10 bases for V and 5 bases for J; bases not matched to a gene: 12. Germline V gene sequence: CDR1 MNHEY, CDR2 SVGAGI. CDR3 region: CATLKAGGPKDTQYF. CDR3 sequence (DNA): TGTGCCACCTTAAAAGCGGGGGGGCCGAAAGATACGCAGTATTTT.

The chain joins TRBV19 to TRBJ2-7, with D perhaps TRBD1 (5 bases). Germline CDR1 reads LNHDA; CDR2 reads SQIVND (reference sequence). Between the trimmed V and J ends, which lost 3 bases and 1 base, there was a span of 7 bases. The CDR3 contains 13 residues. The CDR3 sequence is CASSIRDSYEQYF. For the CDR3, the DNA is TGTGCCAGTAGTATCAGGGATTCCTACGAGCAGTACTTC. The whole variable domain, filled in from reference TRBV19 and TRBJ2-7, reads DGGITQSPKYLFRKEGQNVTLSCEQNLNHDAMYWYRQDPGQGLRLIYYSQIVNDFQKGDIAEGYSVSREKKESFPLTVTSAQKNPTAFYLCASSIRDSYEQYFGPGTRLTVT.

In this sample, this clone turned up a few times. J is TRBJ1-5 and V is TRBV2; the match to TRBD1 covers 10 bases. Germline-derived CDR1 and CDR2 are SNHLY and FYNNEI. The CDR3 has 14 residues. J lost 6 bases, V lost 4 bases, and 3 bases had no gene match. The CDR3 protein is CASSGGTGVQPQHF. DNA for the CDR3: TGTGCCAGCAGTGGCGGGACAGGGGTTCAGCCCCAGCATTTT.

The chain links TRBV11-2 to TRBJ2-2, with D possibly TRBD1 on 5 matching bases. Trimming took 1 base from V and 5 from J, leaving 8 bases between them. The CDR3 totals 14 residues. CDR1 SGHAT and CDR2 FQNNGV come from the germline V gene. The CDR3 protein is CASSLARVTGELFF. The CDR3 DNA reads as TGTGCCAGCAGCTTAGCCAGGGTAACCGGGGAGCTGTTTTTT.

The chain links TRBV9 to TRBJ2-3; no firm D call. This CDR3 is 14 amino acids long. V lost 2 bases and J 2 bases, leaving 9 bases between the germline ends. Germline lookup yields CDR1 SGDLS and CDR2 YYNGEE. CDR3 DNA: TGTGCCAGCAGCGTCGAGGCCAACACAGATACGCAGTATTTT. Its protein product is CASSVEANTDTQYF.

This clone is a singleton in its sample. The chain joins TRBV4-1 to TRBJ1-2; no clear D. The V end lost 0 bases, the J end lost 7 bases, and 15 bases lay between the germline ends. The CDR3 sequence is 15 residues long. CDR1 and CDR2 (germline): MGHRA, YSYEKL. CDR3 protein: CASSQDPPWAGGYTF. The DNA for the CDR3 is TGCGCCAGCAGCCAAGATCCACCCTGGGCGGGTGGCTACACCTTC.

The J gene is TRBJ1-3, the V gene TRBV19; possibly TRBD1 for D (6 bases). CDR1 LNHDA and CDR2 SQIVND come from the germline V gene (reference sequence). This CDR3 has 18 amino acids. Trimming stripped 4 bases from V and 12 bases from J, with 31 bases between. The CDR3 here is CASSTRTASTGERRGIYF. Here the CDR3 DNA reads TGTGCCAGTAGTACCCGTACTGCCTCGACAGGAGAACGTCGGGGCATATATTTT. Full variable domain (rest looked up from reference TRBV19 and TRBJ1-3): DGGITQSPKYLFRKEGQNVTLSCEQNLNHDAMYWYRQDPGQGLRLIYYSQIVNDFQKGDIAEGYSVSREKKESFPLTVTSAQKNPTAFYLCASSTRTASTGERRGIYFGEGSWLTVV.

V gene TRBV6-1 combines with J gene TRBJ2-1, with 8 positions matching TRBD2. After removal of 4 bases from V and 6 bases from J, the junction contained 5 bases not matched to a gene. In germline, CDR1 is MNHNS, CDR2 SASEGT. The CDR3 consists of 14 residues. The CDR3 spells CASSARLALNEQFF. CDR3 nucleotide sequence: TGTGCCAGCAGTGCTCGACTAGCGCTCAATGAGCAGTTCTTC.

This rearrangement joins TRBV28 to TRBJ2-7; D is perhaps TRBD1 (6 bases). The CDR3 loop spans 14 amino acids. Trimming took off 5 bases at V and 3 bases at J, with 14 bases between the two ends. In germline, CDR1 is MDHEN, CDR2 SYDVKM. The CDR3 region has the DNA TGTGCCAGCAGTCCCGGGACACCGTTCTACGAGCAGTACTTC. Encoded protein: CASSPGTPFYEQYF.

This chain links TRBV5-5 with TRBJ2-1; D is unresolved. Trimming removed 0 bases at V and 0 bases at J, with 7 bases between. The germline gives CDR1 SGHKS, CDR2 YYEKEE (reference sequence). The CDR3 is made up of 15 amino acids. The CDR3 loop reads CASSLALHSYNEQFF. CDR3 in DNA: TGTGCCAGCAGCTTGGCACTGCACTCCTACAATGAGCAGTTCTTC.

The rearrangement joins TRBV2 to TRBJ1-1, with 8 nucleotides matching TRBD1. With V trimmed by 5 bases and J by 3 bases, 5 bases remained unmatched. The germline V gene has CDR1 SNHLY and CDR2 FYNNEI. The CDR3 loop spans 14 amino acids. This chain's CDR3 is CASSSQGVDTEAFF. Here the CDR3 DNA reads TGTGCCAGCAGTTCACAGGGGGTGGACACTGAAGCTTTCTTT.

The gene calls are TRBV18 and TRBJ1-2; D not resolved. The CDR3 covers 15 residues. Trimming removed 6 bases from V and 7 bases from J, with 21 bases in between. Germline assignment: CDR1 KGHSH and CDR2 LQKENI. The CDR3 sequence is CASSQPTAGGFGYTF. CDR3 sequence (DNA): TGTGCCAGCTCCCAACCCACGGCAGGAGGATTTGGCTACACCTTC.

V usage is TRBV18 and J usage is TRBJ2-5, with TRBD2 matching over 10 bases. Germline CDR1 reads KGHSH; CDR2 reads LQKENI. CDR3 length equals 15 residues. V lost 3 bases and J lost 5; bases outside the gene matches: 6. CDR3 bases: TGTGCCAGCTCACCCCCAGCGGGGGGGAGGGAGACCCAGTACTTC. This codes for CASSPPAGGRETQYF.

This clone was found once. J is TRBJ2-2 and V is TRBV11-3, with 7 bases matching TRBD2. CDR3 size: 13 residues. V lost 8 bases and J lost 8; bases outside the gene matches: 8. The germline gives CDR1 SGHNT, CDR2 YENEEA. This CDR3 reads CASASGVGGELFF. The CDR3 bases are TGTGCCAGCGCCAGCGGGGTGGGAGGGGAGCTGTTTTTT.

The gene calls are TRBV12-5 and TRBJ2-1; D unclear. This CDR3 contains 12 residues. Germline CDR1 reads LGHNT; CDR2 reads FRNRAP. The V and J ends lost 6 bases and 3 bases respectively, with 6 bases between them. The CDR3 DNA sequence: TGTGCTAGTGGGGCTGGCTACAATGAGCAGTTCTTC. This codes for CASGAGYNEQFF. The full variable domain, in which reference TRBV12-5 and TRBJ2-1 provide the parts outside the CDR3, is DARVTQTPRHKVTEMGQEVTMRCQPILGHNTVFWYRQTMMQGLELLAYFRNRAPLDDSGMPKDRFSAEMPDATLATLKIQPSEPRDSAVYFCASGAGYNEQFFGPGTRLTVL.

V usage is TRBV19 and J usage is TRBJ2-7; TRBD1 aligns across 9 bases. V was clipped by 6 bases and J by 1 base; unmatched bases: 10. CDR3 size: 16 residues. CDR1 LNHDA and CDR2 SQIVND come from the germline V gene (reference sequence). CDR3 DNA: TGTGCCAGTAGGAGAGCCGGGACAGGGACTTCCTACGAGCAGTACTTC. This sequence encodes CASRRAGTGTSYEQYF.

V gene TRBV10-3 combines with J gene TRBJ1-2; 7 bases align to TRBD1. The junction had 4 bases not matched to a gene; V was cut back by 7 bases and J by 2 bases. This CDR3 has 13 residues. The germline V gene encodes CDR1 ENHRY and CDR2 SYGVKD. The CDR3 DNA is TGTGCCATCACCCCGGGACAGAACTATGGCTACACCTTC. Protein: CAITPGQNYGYTF.

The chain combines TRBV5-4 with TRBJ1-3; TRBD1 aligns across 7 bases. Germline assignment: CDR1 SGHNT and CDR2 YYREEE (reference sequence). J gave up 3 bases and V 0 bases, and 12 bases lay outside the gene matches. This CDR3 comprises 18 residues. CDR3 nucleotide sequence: TGTGCCAGCAGCTTGGGGGACCCGGACAGGTTAATTGGAAACACCATATATTTT. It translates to CASSLGDPDRLIGNTIYF.

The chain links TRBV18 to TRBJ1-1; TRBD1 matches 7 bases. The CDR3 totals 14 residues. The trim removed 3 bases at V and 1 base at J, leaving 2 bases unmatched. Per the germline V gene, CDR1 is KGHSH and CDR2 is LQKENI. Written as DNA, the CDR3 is TGTGCCAGCTCACCGACAGGGAAGAACACTGAAGCTTTCTTT. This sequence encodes CASSPTGKNTEAFF.

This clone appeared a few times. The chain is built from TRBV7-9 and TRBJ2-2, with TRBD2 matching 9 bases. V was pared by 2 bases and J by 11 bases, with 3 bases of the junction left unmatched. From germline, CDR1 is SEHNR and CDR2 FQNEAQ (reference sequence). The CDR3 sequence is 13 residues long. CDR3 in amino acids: CASSLILAGELFF. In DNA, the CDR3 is TGTGCCAGCAGCTTAATACTAGCGGGTGAGCTGTTTTTT.

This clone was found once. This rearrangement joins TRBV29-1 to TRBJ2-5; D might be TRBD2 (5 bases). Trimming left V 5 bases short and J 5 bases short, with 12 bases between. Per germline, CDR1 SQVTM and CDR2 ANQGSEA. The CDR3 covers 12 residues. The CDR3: CSVLLAEETQYF. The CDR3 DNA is TGCAGCGTTCTTCTAGCCGAGGAGACCCAGTACTTC. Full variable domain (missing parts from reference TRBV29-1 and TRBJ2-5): SAVISQKPSRDICQRGTSLTIQCQVDSQVTMMFWYRQQPGQSLTLIATANQGSEATYESGFVIDKFPISRPNLTFSTLTVSNMSPEDSSIYLCSVLLAEETQYFGPGTRLLVL.

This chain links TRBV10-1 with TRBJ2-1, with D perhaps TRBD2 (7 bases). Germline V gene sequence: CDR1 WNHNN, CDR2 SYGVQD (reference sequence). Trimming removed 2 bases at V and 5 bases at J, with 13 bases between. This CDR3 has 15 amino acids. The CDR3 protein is CASSEGGAADNEQFF. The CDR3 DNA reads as TGCGCCAGCAGTGAGGGGGGGGCGGCGGACAATGAGCAGTTCTTC.

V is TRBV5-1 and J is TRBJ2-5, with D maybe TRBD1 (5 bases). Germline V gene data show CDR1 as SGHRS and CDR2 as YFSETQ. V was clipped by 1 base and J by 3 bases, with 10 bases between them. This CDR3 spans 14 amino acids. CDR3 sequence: CASSLRAREETQYF. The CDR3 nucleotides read TGCGCCAGCAGCTTGAGGGCCAGGGAAGAGACCCAGTACTTC.

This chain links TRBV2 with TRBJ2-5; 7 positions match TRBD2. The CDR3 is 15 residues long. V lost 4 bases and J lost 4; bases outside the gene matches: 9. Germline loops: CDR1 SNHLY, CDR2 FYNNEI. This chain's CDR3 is CASSGSLAALETQYF. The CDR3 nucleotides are TGTGCCAGCAGTGGGTCCCTAGCGGCCCTAGAGACCCAGTACTTC.

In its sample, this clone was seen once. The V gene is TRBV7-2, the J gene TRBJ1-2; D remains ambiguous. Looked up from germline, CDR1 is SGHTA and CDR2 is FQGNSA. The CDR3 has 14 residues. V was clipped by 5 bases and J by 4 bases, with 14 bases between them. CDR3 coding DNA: TGTGCCAGCAGCCGATTTTTTTTACTCTATGGCTACACCTTC. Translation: CASSRFFLLYGYTF.

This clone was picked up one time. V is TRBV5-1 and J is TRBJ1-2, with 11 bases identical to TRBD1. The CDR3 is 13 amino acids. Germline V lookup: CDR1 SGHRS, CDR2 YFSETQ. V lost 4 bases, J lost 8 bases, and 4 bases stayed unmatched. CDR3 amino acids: CASSPGQGEGYTF. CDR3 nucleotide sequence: TGCGCCAGCAGCCCGGGACAGGGGGAGGGCTACACCTTC.

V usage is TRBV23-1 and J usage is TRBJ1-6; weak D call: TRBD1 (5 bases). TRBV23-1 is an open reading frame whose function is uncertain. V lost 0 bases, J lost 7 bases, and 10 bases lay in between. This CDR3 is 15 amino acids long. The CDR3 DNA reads TGCGCCAGCAGTCAATCAGGGGCGGGGAATTCACCCCTCCACTTT. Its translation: CASSQSGAGNSPLHF.

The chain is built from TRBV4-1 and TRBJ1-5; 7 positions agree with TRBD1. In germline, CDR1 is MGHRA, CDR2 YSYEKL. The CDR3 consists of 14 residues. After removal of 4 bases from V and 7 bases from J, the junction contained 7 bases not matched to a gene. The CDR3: CASSLMTGTQPQHF. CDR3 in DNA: TGCGCCAGCAGCCTCATGACAGGGACCCAGCCCCAGCATTTT.

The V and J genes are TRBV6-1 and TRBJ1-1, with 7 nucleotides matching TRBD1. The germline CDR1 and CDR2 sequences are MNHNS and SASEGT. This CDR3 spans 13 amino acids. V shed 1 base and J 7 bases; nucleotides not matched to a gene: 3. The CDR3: CASSEVWDSEAFF. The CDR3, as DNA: TGTGCCAGCAGTGAAGTTTGGGACAGTGAAGCTTTCTTT.

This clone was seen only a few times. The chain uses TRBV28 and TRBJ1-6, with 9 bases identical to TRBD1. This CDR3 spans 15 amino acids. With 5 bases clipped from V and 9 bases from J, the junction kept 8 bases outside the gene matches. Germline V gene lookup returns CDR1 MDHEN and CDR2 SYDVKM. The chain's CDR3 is CASSLPGQGASPLHF. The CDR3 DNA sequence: TGTGCCAGCAGTCTCCCGGGACAGGGTGCTTCACCCCTCCACTTT. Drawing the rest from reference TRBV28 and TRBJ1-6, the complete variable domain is DVKVTQSSRYLVKRTGEKVFLECVQDMDHENMFWYRQDPGLGLRLIYFSYDVKMKEKGDIPEGYSVSREKKERFSLILESASTNQTSMYLCASSLPGQGASPLHFGNGTRLTVT.

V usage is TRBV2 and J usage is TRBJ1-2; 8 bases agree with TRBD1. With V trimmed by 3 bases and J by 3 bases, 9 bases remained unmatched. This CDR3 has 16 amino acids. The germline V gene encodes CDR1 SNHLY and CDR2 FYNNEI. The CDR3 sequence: CASSDAPPDRDYGYTF. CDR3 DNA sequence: TGTGCCAGCAGTGACGCCCCACCGGACAGGGACTATGGCTACACCTTC.